These 20 T cell receptor beta chains originate from one sample sequenced in a study of persistence of HIV-infected CD4 T cells. Their antigens remain unidentified. Overlapping HIV-1 Gag 15-mer peptides at about 1 ug per peptide per mL were used. Memory cells lacking CD40L and CD69 with high CD45RO were sorted. The immunoSEQ assay was version 4, run in survey mode. TCRdb keeps only in-frame clones here, not all; method: immunoSEQ multiplex PCR. The sample has about 36,000 clones; more than 70% are singletons. This material consisted of cultured CD4+ T cells from PBMCs, taken from a patient who received antiretroviral therapy. The receptors originated from an adult with HIV. The donor label of this sample is uncertain.

A few counts support this clone. The genes are TRBV10-3 and TRBJ2-7; D gene unclear. The CDR3 is 13 residues long. The germline V and J ends were trimmed by 0 bases and 6 bases, with 9 bases remaining between them. From germline, CDR1 is ENHRY and CDR2 SYGVKD. CDR3 sequence reads: CAISESSPPEQYF. CDR3 in DNA: TGTGCCATCAGTGAGTCGTCGCCCCCCGAGCAGTACTTC.

V gene TRBV28 combines with J gene TRBJ1-5, with 10 bases aligning to TRBD1. The CDR3 runs 14 residues. V lost 5 bases and J lost 7; bases outside the gene matches: 5. Germline values: CDR1 MDHEN, CDR2 SYDVKM. The CDR3 spells CASSPDRGNQPQHF. CDR3 bases: TGTGCCAGCAGTCCGGACAGGGGGAACCAGCCCCAGCATTTT.

This clone has more than one count but fewer than ten. The chain employs TRBV5-8 and TRBJ1-5; D is unresolved. V was pared by 1 base and J by 3 bases, with 11 bases between. This CDR3 has 15 residues. The germline V gene has CDR1 SGHTS and CDR2 YDEGEE. CDR3 DNA sequence: TGTGCCAGCAGCTTGCCGGGTAATATCAATCAGCCCCAGCATTTT. This encodes CASSLPGNINQPQHF.

The CDR3 loop is CASSSLWGQADTQYF. The CDR3 nucleotides are TGTGCCAGCAGTTCCCTTTGGGGTCAGGCAGATACGCAGTATTTT. The rearrangement joins TRBV28 to TRBJ2-3; D call uncertain. The length of the CDR3 is 15 residues. The V end was cut by 4 bases, the J end by 4 bases, with 15 bases between. The germline V gene has CDR1 MDHEN and CDR2 SYDVKM.

This sequence joins TRBV2 and TRBJ1-2, with TRBD1 matching over 7 bases. With V trimmed by 2 bases and J by 14 bases, 8 bases remained unmatched. The length of the CDR3 is 12 residues. CDR1 SNHLY and CDR2 FYNNEI come from the germline V gene. The CDR3 DNA sequence: TGTGCCAGCAGTGAAAGGGACAGCTTATATACCTTC. Amino acids: CASSERDSLYTF.

The chain recombines TRBV19 with TRBJ1-5; a possible D gene is TRBD1 (6 bases). Trimming pared 5 bases from V and 3 bases from J, leaving 17 bases between. Germline loops: CDR1 LNHDA, CDR2 SQIVND (reference sequence). The CDR3 consists of 16 residues. The CDR3 is CASSSSSTGNNQPQHF. The CDR3, as DNA: TGTGCCAGTAGTTCATCCTCAACAGGGAACAATCAGCCCCAGCATTTT.

The V gene is TRBV14, the J gene TRBJ1-1, with D tentatively TRBD1 (6 bases). Germline CDR1 and CDR2: SGHDN and FVKESK. The CDR3 has 15 amino acids. The V end lost 3 bases, the J end lost 1 base, and 12 bases lay between the germline ends. For the CDR3, the DNA is TGTGCCAGCAGCCATCAGGGGCTGGCGAACACTGAAGCTTTCTTT. Translation gives CASSHQGLANTEAFF.

The gene calls are TRBV10-3 and TRBJ2-7; TRBD2 aligns across 7 bases. Germline V gene data show CDR1 as ENHRY and CDR2 as SYGVKD. J was trimmed by 6 bases and V by 4 bases; bases with no gene match: 6. The length of the CDR3 is 13 residues. The CDR3: CAISGGEGFEQYF. CDR3 in DNA: TGTGCCATCAGTGGAGGGGAGGGGTTCGAGCAGTACTTC.

This chain joins TRBV6-1 and TRBJ1-2, with no clear D. Germline CDR1 and CDR2: MNHNS and SASEGT. The CDR3 totals 16 residues. V lost 0 bases to trimming and J lost 3 bases, with 14 bases between them. CDR3: CASSEAQFAIYYGYTF. The CDR3 DNA sequence: TGTGCCAGCAGTGAAGCGCAATTTGCCATCTACTATGGCTACACCTTC.

This chain connects TRBV9 to TRBJ2-2; D perhaps matches TRBD1 (6 bases). Trimming stripped 0 bases from V and 6 bases from J, with 12 bases between. The CDR3 has 15 residues. Germline V gene lookup returns CDR1 SGDLS and CDR2 YYNGEE. The CDR3 bases are TGTGCCAGCAGCGTAGACAGGGAAGCCCCCGGGGAGCTGTTTTTT. Translation: CASSVDREAPGELFF.

This sequence joins TRBV2 and TRBJ1-3; D is unclear. Germline CDR1 and CDR2: SNHLY and FYNNEI. V gave up 1 base and J gave up 0 bases, with 10 bases separating them. CDR3 length: 16 amino acids. CDR3 sequence: CASSEGTNFSGNTIYF. Written as DNA, the CDR3 is TGTGCCAGCAGTGAAGGTACCAATTTCTCTGGAAACACCATATATTTT.

The rearrangement uses TRBV29-1 and TRBJ2-2; unclear D gene. Germline values: CDR1 SQVTM, CDR2 ANQGSEA. The CDR3 runs 16 residues. V shed 0 bases and J shed 0 bases, with 11 bases lying between them. The DNA for the CDR3 is TGCAGCGTTGAAGACCCGGCCAGGACGAACACCGGGGAGCTGTTTTTT. It specifies CSVEDPARTNTGELFF.

The genes are TRBV12-3 or TRBV12-4 and TRBJ2-7, with D unclear. The ends were cut back, 6 bases at V and 0 bases at J, with 6 bases in the middle. This CDR3 comprises 12 residues. The CDR3 sequence: CASSRSSYEQYF. CDR3 DNA: TGTGCCAGCAGCCGAAGCTCCTACGAGCAGTACTTC.

V usage is TRBV28 and J usage is TRBJ2-3; D might be TRBD1 (6 bases). CDR3 length: 14 residues. CDR1 MDHEN and CDR2 SYDVKM come from the germline V gene. Deletions cut 6 bases from V and 1 base from J, with 11 bases between. In nucleotides, the CDR3 is TGTGCCAGCAGACTCAGGGGACGCACAGATACGCAGTATTTT. It encodes CASRLRGRTDTQYF.

The chain combines TRBV12-3 or TRBV12-4 with TRBJ1-4, with no clear D. The CDR3 consists of 11 residues. V was shortened by 6 bases and J by 5 bases, with 4 bases between the two germline ends. The CDR3 loop reads CASRENEKLFF. The CDR3 nucleotides are TGTGCCAGCAGGGAGAATGAAAAACTGTTTTTT.

This chain joins TRBV27 and TRBJ1-6; D not certain. This CDR3 is 16 amino acids long. Trimming pared 8 bases from V and 0 bases from J, leaving 14 bases between. Germline V gene sequence: CDR1 MNHEY, CDR2 SMNVEV (reference sequence). For the CDR3, the DNA is TGTGCCAGCCGACCCCCCATGAGCTCCTATAATTCACCCCTCCACTTT. This encodes CASRPPMSSYNSPLHF.

This clone was seen a handful of times. The V gene is TRBV2, the J gene TRBJ2-6; TRBD1 or TRBD2 may be the D gene (7 bases each). From germline, CDR1 is SNHLY and CDR2 FYNNEI. This CDR3 has 16 amino acids. Trimming cost V 10 bases and J 3 bases, with 19 bases left between them. This CDR3 is CATHPGGAVGANVLTF. The CDR3 DNA reads as TGTGCCACCCACCCAGGGGGGGCAGTTGGGGCCAACGTCCTGACTTTC.

V usage is TRBV5-1 and J usage is TRBJ2-3; 12 bases line up with TRBD1. Germline CDR1 SGHRS, CDR2 YFSETQ. V dropped 4 bases and J dropped 0; count of bases not matched to a gene: 3. This CDR3 spans 16 amino acids. The CDR3 here is CASSRDRGRSTDTQYF. In DNA, the CDR3 is TGCGCCAGCAGCAGGGACAGGGGGCGAAGCACAGATACGCAGTATTTT.

This rearrangement joins TRBV10-1 to TRBJ1-4; 9 bases agree with TRBD1. Germline V gene data show CDR1 as WNHNN and CDR2 as SYGVQD (reference sequence). CDR3 length: 15 residues. V shed 3 bases and J 6 bases; nucleotides not matched to a gene: 5. Here the CDR3 reads CASSESRTGDEKLFF. The DNA of the CDR3 is TGCGCCAGCAGTGAATCCCGGACAGGGGATGAAAAACTGTTTTTT.

The V gene is TRBV5-5, the J gene TRBJ2-7; D possibly corresponds to TRBD1 (6 bases). Germline CDR1 SGHKS, CDR2 YYEKEE (reference sequence). CDR3 length equals 13 residues. V was cut by 4 bases and J by 3 bases, with 11 bases left in between. The CDR3 DNA sequence: TGTGCCAGCAGCAACTACAGGGACTACGAGCAGTACTTC. Protein sequence: CASSNYRDYEQYF.